The clone carrying this TCR beta chain has at least ten counts. The data originate from a study of T cells after yellow fever vaccination. CDR1 and CDR2 from the germline V gene are SEHNR and FQNEAQ (reference sequence). J lost 6 bases, V lost 4 bases, and 5 bases had no gene match. The CDR3 length is 13 residues. TCRdb recomputed calls from the 5' RACE reads with MiXCR, one row per CDR3 protein. The repertoire holds 250,000 or so distinct CDR3 sequences, with about 3.7% as singletons. The input for sequencing was PBMCs, taken 15 days after the yellow fever booster vaccination. This TCR came from a young man who received the YFV17D yellow fever vaccine. The rearrangement links TRBV7-9 to TRBJ2-7, with 8 bases aligning to TRBD1. The CDR3 DNA reads TGTGCCAGCAGCTGGACAGGGAATATCGAGCAGTACTTC. Translating it yields CASSWTGNIEQYF. The entire variable domain, with the rest obtained from reference TRBV7-9 and TRBJ2-7, is as follows: DTGVSQNPRHKITKRGQNVTFRCDPISEHNRLYWYRQTLGQGPEFLTYFQNEAQLEKSRLLSDRFSAERPKGSFSTLEIQRTEQGDSAMYLCASSWTGNIEQYFGPGTRLTVT.